These T cell receptor beta chains were read from a single sample in a study of T cell responses to AZD1222 COVID-19 vaccine. The assay was immunoSEQ multiplex PCR, and TCRdb's table has in-frame clones only and misses some. The sample includes over 50,000 clones, approximately 84% of them seen just once. Sequenced here: peripheral blood, sampled on day 0 of AZD1222 vaccination. Source of these receptors: an adult in good health. Each CDR3 is given with its conserved first and last residue. Fields, in order: D gene, clone size, V gene, J gene, CDR3 DNA, CDR3 protein. A D gene is named only where the DNA matches it firmly. The size of a clone is reported for some rows only, either as once, few or many, or as a class for expanded clones.

d_call: TRBD2
clone_size: NA
v_call: TRBV9
j_call: TRBJ2-7
cdr3_nt: TGTGCCAGCAGTCCCGGGAGGGCCCGCTCCTACGAGCAGTACTTC
cdr3_aa: CASSPGRARSYEQYF

d_call: NA
clone_size: NA
v_call: TRBV5-1
j_call: TRBJ1-4
cdr3_nt: TGCGCCAGCAGCCGTGGGACACCACCAACTAATGAAAAACTGTTTTTT
cdr3_aa: CASSRGTPPTNEKLFF

d_call: NA
clone_size: NA
v_call: TRBV19
j_call: TRBJ1-4
cdr3_nt: TGTGCCAGTAGTATTACAGGGATAAAAAGCGAAAAACTGTTTTTT
cdr3_aa: CASSITGIKSEKLFF

d_call: NA
clone_size: once
v_call: TRBV30
j_call: TRBJ2-5
cdr3_nt: TGTGCCTGCAGGGGCACTCTTAAGGAGACCCAGTACTTC
cdr3_aa: CACRGTLKETQYF

d_call: NA
clone_size: few
v_call: TRBV2
j_call: TRBJ1-5
cdr3_nt: TGTGCCAGCAGAGATGACAGTTTTCGTCAGCCCCAGCATTTT
cdr3_aa: CASRDDSFRQPQHF

d_call: NA
clone_size: NA
v_call: TRBV5-5
j_call: TRBJ2-2
cdr3_nt: TGTGCCAGCAGTTGGGACATAACGGGGGAGCTGTTTTTT
cdr3_aa: CASSWDITGELFF

d_call: NA
clone_size: NA
v_call: TRBV6-1
j_call: TRBJ2-5
cdr3_nt: TGTGCCAGCAGTGAAGTCGGAACCAGGGAGACCCAGTACTTC
cdr3_aa: CASSEVGTRETQYF

d_call: NA
clone_size: NA
v_call: TRBV5-4
j_call: TRBJ2-1
cdr3_nt: TGTGCCAGCAGCTTGGGGGGCCAGGGCAACGAGCAGTTCTTC
cdr3_aa: CASSLGGQGNEQFF

d_call: NA
clone_size: NA
v_call: TRBV6-5
j_call: TRBJ1-4
cdr3_nt: TGTGCCAGCAGACCCGGGGGCAACGATGAAAAACTGTTTTTT
cdr3_aa: CASRPGGNDEKLFF

d_call: NA
clone_size: many
v_call: TRBV20-1
j_call: TRBJ1-5
cdr3_nt: TGCAGTGCTAGTCAACGGAGCAATCAGCCCCAGCATTTT
cdr3_aa: CSASQRSNQPQHF

d_call: NA
clone_size: once
v_call: TRBV6-5
j_call: TRBJ1-5
cdr3_nt: TGTGCCAGCAGTAGGGTGATTGGTAGCAATCAGCCCCAGCATTTT
cdr3_aa: CASSRVIGSNQPQHF

d_call: NA
clone_size: NA
v_call: TRBV19
j_call: TRBJ1-1
cdr3_nt: TGTGCCAGTAGCGGAGGGGTTGGGGACACTGAAGCTTTCTTT
cdr3_aa: CASSGGVGDTEAFF

d_call: NA
clone_size: NA
v_call: TRBV7-2
j_call: TRBJ2-1
cdr3_nt: TGTGCCAGCAGCTTATCGTTTCAGCCCTACAATGAGCAGTTCTTC
cdr3_aa: CASSLSFQPYNEQFF

d_call: NA
clone_size: NA
v_call: TRBV29-1
j_call: TRBJ2-5
cdr3_nt: TGCAGCGTTGAGTCGCCTCTCAGGGGGGGGGAGACCCAGTACTTC
cdr3_aa: CSVESPLRGGETQYF

d_call: NA
clone_size: NA
v_call: TRBV5-1
j_call: TRBJ1-4
cdr3_nt: TGCGCCAGCGCTTCCGAGAGGAGTGAAAAACTGTTTTTT
cdr3_aa: CASASERSEKLFF

d_call: NA
clone_size: NA
v_call: TRBV6-5
j_call: TRBJ1-2
cdr3_nt: TGTGCCAGCAGAGGACCAGGGACGAACTATGGCTACACCTTC
cdr3_aa: CASRGPGTNYGYTF

d_call: NA
clone_size: NA
v_call: TRBV4-3
j_call: TRBJ2-7
cdr3_nt: TGCGCCAGCAGCCTTTCCCGGGACACCCGCTACGAGCAGTACTTC
cdr3_aa: CASSLSRDTRYEQYF

d_call: NA
clone_size: NA
v_call: TRBV2
j_call: TRBJ1-1
cdr3_nt: TGTGCCAGCAGTGAGAGACGGGCGGCAATGAACACTGAAGCTTTCTTT
cdr3_aa: CASSERRAAMNTEAFF

d_call: TRBD1
clone_size: NA
v_call: TRBV10-2
j_call: TRBJ1-1
cdr3_nt: TGCGCCACCAGACAGGGTTTGGATACTGAAGCTTTCTTT
cdr3_aa: CATRQGLDTEAFF

d_call: NA
clone_size: NA
v_call: TRBV6-5
j_call: TRBJ1-2
cdr3_nt: TGTGCCAGCCTCGCAGCTTCTGGTAATGGCTACACCTTC
cdr3_aa: CASLAASGNGYTF

d_call: NA
clone_size: NA
v_call: TRBV28
j_call: TRBJ1-1
cdr3_nt: TGTGCCAGCAGTCCCCCCGGGCTGGCAGGCGACTCGGGGAACACTGAAGCTTTCTTT
cdr3_aa: CASSPPGLAGDSGNTEAFF

d_call: NA
clone_size: once
v_call: TRBV7-9
j_call: TRBJ1-1
cdr3_nt: TGTGCCAGCAGCTTCAGGACAGAGGTGGGCACTGAAGCTTTCTTT
cdr3_aa: CASSFRTEVGTEAFF

d_call: TRBD2
clone_size: NA
v_call: TRBV28
j_call: TRBJ2-1
cdr3_nt: TGTGCCAGCAGGCCGGCGGGAGGGGTGTATGAGCAGTTCTTC
cdr3_aa: CASRPAGGVYEQFF

d_call: NA
clone_size: NA
v_call: TRBV9
j_call: TRBJ2-2
cdr3_nt: TGTGCCAGCAGCGTAGTGTCAGGAACCGGGGAGCTGTTTTTT
cdr3_aa: CASSVVSGTGELFF

d_call: NA
clone_size: NA
v_call: TRBV6-5
j_call: TRBJ2-2
cdr3_nt: TGTGCCACCTCGGACATAAACACCGGGGAGCTGTTTTTT
cdr3_aa: CATSDINTGELFF

d_call: NA
clone_size: few
v_call: TRBV4-1
j_call: TRBJ1-2
cdr3_nt: TGCGCCAGCAGCCAGAGGGGTCCGACAGGCTCGAATGACTATGGCTACACCTTC
cdr3_aa: CASSQRGPTGSNDYGYTF

d_call: TRBD2
clone_size: NA
v_call: TRBV10-1
j_call: TRBJ2-3
cdr3_nt: TGCGCCAGCAGTGAGGCGGGAGGTAGCACAGATACGCAGTATTTT
cdr3_aa: CASSEAGGSTDTQYF

d_call: TRBD2
clone_size: once
v_call: TRBV6-5
j_call: TRBJ2-2
cdr3_nt: TGTGCCAGTCTTTGGGGGGGTGGCACCGGGGAGCTGTTTTTT
cdr3_aa: CASLWGGGTGELFF

d_call: TRBD2
clone_size: NA
v_call: TRBV5-1
j_call: TRBJ2-1
cdr3_nt: TGCGCCAGCAGCCCCGGACTAGCGGGAGGGCCCCAGCATGAGCAGTTCTTC
cdr3_aa: CASSPGLAGGPQHEQFF

d_call: NA
clone_size: NA
v_call: TRBV3-1/TRBV3-2
j_call: TRBJ2-5
cdr3_nt: TGTGCCAGCAGCAAAATAACCGGGGGCGATCTGGGAGAGACCCAGTACTTC
cdr3_aa: CASSKITGGDLGETQYF

d_call: TRBD2
clone_size: NA
v_call: TRBV13
j_call: TRBJ2-7
cdr3_nt: TGTGCCAGCAGCTACATGGGCCTAGCGGGGGGCGAGCAGTACTTC
cdr3_aa: CASSYMGLAGGEQYF

d_call: NA
clone_size: NA
v_call: TRBV27
j_call: TRBJ1-2
cdr3_nt: TGTGCCAGTAAATCAGGGTCGTATGGCTACACCTTC
cdr3_aa: CASKSGSYGYTF

d_call: NA
clone_size: NA
v_call: TRBV18
j_call: TRBJ1-1
cdr3_nt: TGTGCCAGCTCACCCGGACGGACGGACACTGAAGCTTTCTTT
cdr3_aa: CASSPGRTDTEAFF

d_call: NA
clone_size: NA
v_call: TRBV5-1
j_call: TRBJ2-2
cdr3_nt: TGCGCCAGCAGCTTGGACGGGCCTCAACCCACCGGGGAGCTGTTTTTT
cdr3_aa: CASSLDGPQPTGELFF

d_call: NA
clone_size: NA
v_call: TRBV27
j_call: TRBJ1-5
cdr3_nt: TGTGCCAGCAGTTTAAAAGGATATAGCAATCAGCCCCAGCATTTT
cdr3_aa: CASSLKGYSNQPQHF

d_call: NA
clone_size: NA
v_call: TRBV5-4
j_call: TRBJ2-1
cdr3_nt: TGTGCCACCATCCGGGATCCCCGTTCCTACAATGAGCAGTTCTTC
cdr3_aa: CATIRDPRSYNEQFF

d_call: NA
clone_size: NA
v_call: TRBV30
j_call: TRBJ1-1
cdr3_nt: TGTGCCTGGGACCGGGTGATGAACACTGAAGCTTTCTTT
cdr3_aa: CAWDRVMNTEAFF

d_call: TRBD2
clone_size: NA
v_call: TRBV7-8
j_call: TRBJ2-1
cdr3_nt: TGTGCCAGCAGCTTAGCGGGTAGCGGGACCTACAATGAGCAGTTCTTC
cdr3_aa: CASSLAGSGTYNEQFF

d_call: NA
clone_size: NA
v_call: TRBV6-5
j_call: TRBJ2-4
cdr3_nt: TGTGCCAGCAGTTGGGGGAGAGGAACATCCAAAAACATTCAGTACTTC
cdr3_aa: CASSWGRGTSKNIQYF

d_call: NA
clone_size: once
v_call: TRBV9
j_call: TRBJ2-2
cdr3_nt: TGTGCCAGCAGCGGTGGATGGGAATCCGGGGAGCTGTTTTTT
cdr3_aa: CASSGGWESGELFF

d_call: NA
clone_size: NA
v_call: TRBV29-1
j_call: TRBJ2-6
cdr3_nt: TGCAGCGCCGAGACAGGGACTACCTCTGGGGCCAACGTCCTGACTTTC
cdr3_aa: CSAETGTTSGANVLTF

d_call: NA
clone_size: few
v_call: TRBV14
j_call: TRBJ2-7
cdr3_nt: TGTGCCAGCAGCCCCTGGTCTAGCGACTCCTACGAGCAGTACTTC
cdr3_aa: CASSPWSSDSYEQYF

d_call: NA
clone_size: few
v_call: TRBV2
j_call: TRBJ2-7
cdr3_nt: TGTGCCAGCAGTGAAAGGCTAGGTCAACCCGCAGAGCAGTACTTC
cdr3_aa: CASSERLGQPAEQYF

d_call: NA
clone_size: NA
v_call: TRBV4-3
j_call: TRBJ1-4
cdr3_nt: TGCGCCAGCAGCCAAGATCGGATAGGGGGGTCTGAAAAACTGTTTTTT
cdr3_aa: CASSQDRIGGSEKLFF

d_call: NA
clone_size: NA
v_call: TRBV19
j_call: TRBJ1-6
cdr3_nt: TGTGCCAGTAGTATGGCGGGGAGGGTGTTTTCACCCCTCCACTTT
cdr3_aa: CASSMAGRVFSPLHF

d_call: NA
clone_size: NA
v_call: TRBV7-2
j_call: TRBJ1-2
cdr3_nt: TGTGCCAGCAGCGTATTTGTCCTGGATGGCTACACCTTC
cdr3_aa: CASSVFVLDGYTF

d_call: TRBD2
clone_size: NA
v_call: TRBV6-5
j_call: TRBJ2-7
cdr3_nt: TGTGCCAGCAGTTACTCGACTTCGGCGGGGGCCTACGAGCAGTACTTC
cdr3_aa: CASSYSTSAGAYEQYF

d_call: TRBD2
clone_size: NA
v_call: TRBV24-1
j_call: TRBJ2-7
cdr3_nt: TGTGCCACCAGTCTAGCGGGAGGTGAGCAGTACTTC
cdr3_aa: CATSLAGGEQYF

d_call: NA
clone_size: NA
v_call: TRBV5-1
j_call: TRBJ2-1
cdr3_nt: TGCGCCAGCAGCTTGGGCGGGGCGAATGAGCAGTTCTTC
cdr3_aa: CASSLGGANEQFF

d_call: NA
clone_size: NA
v_call: TRBV19
j_call: TRBJ2-1
cdr3_nt: TGTGCCAGTAGTATAGTCCCGGACTACACATACAATGAGCAGTTCTTC
cdr3_aa: CASSIVPDYTYNEQFF

d_call: NA
clone_size: NA
v_call: TRBV11-3
j_call: TRBJ2-5
cdr3_nt: TGTGCCAGCAGCGCCCGGACTATCCAAGAGACCCAGTACTTC
cdr3_aa: CASSARTIQETQYF

d_call: NA
clone_size: once
v_call: TRBV9
j_call: TRBJ2-6
cdr3_nt: TGTGCCAGCAGCGTAGAGAGAGCTGGGGCCAACGTCCTGACTTTC
cdr3_aa: CASSVERAGANVLTF

d_call: NA
clone_size: NA
v_call: TRBV5-5
j_call: TRBJ2-1
cdr3_nt: TGTGCCAGCAGTCCTGAATTGCTCTCCTACAATGAGCAGTTCTTC
cdr3_aa: CASSPELLSYNEQFF

d_call: NA
clone_size: NA
v_call: TRBV11-3
j_call: TRBJ2-7
cdr3_nt: TGTGCCAGCAGCGCCTACGGGTCTGGCGGGCCCTACGAGCAGTACTTC
cdr3_aa: CASSAYGSGGPYEQYF